These 9 T cell receptor beta chains originate from one sample sequenced in a study of blood T cell repertoires in COVID-19. Method: immunoSEQ multiplex PCR; TCRdb's copy keeps in-frame clones and lacks some. The data hold 200,000 to 250,000 clones, with over 75% observed a single time. Material for sequencing was peripheral blood. The receptor source for this set is a human donor in a cohort sampled during active COVID-19.

The chain couples TRBV28 to TRBJ2-7, with 10 bases identical to TRBD2. Germline lookup yields CDR1 MDHEN and CDR2 SYDVKM. V dropped 3 bases and J dropped 2; count of bases not matched to a gene: 4. This CDR3 spans 15 amino acids. The DNA of the CDR3 is TGTGCCAGCAGTTTTCAGAGCGGGAGGGCCTACGAGCAGTACTTC. Translated: CASSFQSGRAYEQYF.

The chain uses TRBV29-1 and TRBJ2-3; 16 bases match TRBD2. This CDR3 is built from 17 residues. Germline assignment: CDR1 SQVTM and CDR2 ANQGSEA. After removal of 8 bases from V and 3 bases from J, the junction contained 11 bases not matched to a gene. CDR3 region: CSTGLAGGLGWTDTQYF. CDR3 sequence (DNA): TGCAGCACGGGACTAGCGGGAGGGCTCGGGTGGACAGATACGCAGTATTTT.

The chain uses TRBV10-2 and TRBJ1-1; TRBD1 matches 8 bases. CDR1 and CDR2 from the germline V gene are WSHSY and SAAADI. There are 14 residues in the CDR3. V dropped 6 bases and J dropped 0; count of bases not matched to a gene: 3. In DNA, the CDR3 is TGCGCCAGCAGGAGACAGGGGATGAACACTGAAGCTTTCTTT. Its translation: CASRRQGMNTEAFF.

This clone was seen a few times. The rearrangement joins TRBV30 to TRBJ1-2, with D possibly TRBD1 on 6 matching bases. CDR3 length: 12 amino acids. V was pared by 7 bases and J by 4 bases, with 13 bases between. Germline CDR1 reads GTSNPN; CDR2 reads SVGIG (reference sequence). The DNA of the CDR3 is TGTGCCTCCCGTCAGGGGACCTATGGCTACACCTTC. It specifies CASRQGTYGYTF.

The chain is built from TRBV6-5 and TRBJ2-7; 7 positions agree with TRBD2. Unmatched junction bases numbered 5, after V lost 0 bases and J lost 3 bases. The germline CDR1 and CDR2 sequences are MNHEY and SVGAGI. The CDR3 runs 15 residues. The DNA of the CDR3 is TGTGCCAGCAGTTACTCGGCAGCGGGGTACTACGAGCAGTACTTC. Encoded protein: CASSYSAAGYYEQYF.

The V gene is TRBV5-4, the J gene TRBJ2-7, with TRBD2 matching over 15 bases. Germline CDR1 SGHNT, CDR2 YYREEE (reference sequence). This CDR3 contains 16 residues. V lost 4 bases to trimming and J lost 5 bases; unmatched junction nucleotides: 7. The CDR3 region has the DNA TGTGCCAGCAGCCCAGGACTAGCGGGAGGGGAAGACGAGCAGTACTTC. Its translation is CASSPGLAGGEDEQYF.

The V call is TRBV28, the J call TRBJ1-2; no reliable D call. The V end lost 3 bases, the J end lost 3 bases, and 11 bases lay between the germline ends. Per the germline V gene, CDR1 is MDHEN and CDR2 is SYDVKM. The CDR3 is 14 residues long. In nucleotides, the CDR3 is TGTGCCAGCAGTTTGAGGCTGCCTGACTATGGCTACACCTTC. Its translation is CASSLRLPDYGYTF.

J is TRBJ2-4 and V is TRBV9; 11 bases line up with TRBD2. The CDR3 totals 16 residues. Germline V CDR1 and CDR2: SGDLS, YYNGEE. J gave up 6 bases and V 3 bases, and 8 bases lay outside the gene matches. Here the CDR3 reads CASSAVAGTSGNIQYF. CDR3 nucleotide sequence: TGTGCCAGCAGCGCGGTAGCCGGGACTAGCGGAAACATTCAGTACTTC.

J is TRBJ2-2 and V is TRBV6-2 or TRBV6-3; tentatively, D is TRBD2 (6 bases). CDR1 is MNHEY, CDR2 SVGEGT, per germline. The germline V and J ends were trimmed by 4 bases and 3 bases, with 18 bases remaining between them. There are 17 residues in the CDR3. The CDR3 region has the DNA TGTGCCAGCAGTTTTCCCCCAGCGGGCCTCCACACCGGGGAGCTGTTTTTT. It translates to CASSFPPAGLHTGELFF.